Listed below are T cell receptor beta chains from one sample, sequenced in a study of circulating CD8 cells and anti-PD-1 response in melanoma. One entry per CDR3 protein, called by TCRdb with MiXCR from the reads. The sample records about 420 distinct CDR3 sequences, 4% to 5% being singletons. Sequencing was performed on CD8+ T cells from PBMCs, taken at baseline or after one month of anti-PD-1 therapy (not recorded which). These receptors were obtained from a human donor with melanoma. The CDR3 runs from the conserved cysteine through the conserved F or W. D genes are given only for firm matches.

cdr3_aa j_call v_call d_call
CASSAPGGIEQFF TRBJ2-1 TRBV7-2 NA
CASSSYSTGHEQFF TRBJ2-1 TRBV28 NA
CASSLWRGGTEAFF TRBJ1-1 TRBV28 NA
CSARDTGVGYEQYF TRBJ2-7 TRBV20-1 TRBD1
CAYLEQRTLGYTF TRBJ1-2 TRBV28 NA
CASRRQGRNEAHEQYF TRBJ2-7 TRBV7-9 TRBD1
CASSLRGLADNEQFF TRBJ2-1 TRBV28 TRBD2
CASPGSGTSTDTQYF TRBJ2-3 TRBV5-5 NA
CASSESHRPLFEHEKLFF TRBJ1-4 TRBV2 NA
CASSPGQTAPGELFF TRBJ2-2 TRBV2 TRBD1
CASSPAGGNLFF TRBJ2-2 TRBV7-8 NA
CSVEDTGTGLNNEQFF TRBJ2-1 TRBV29-1 TRBD1
CASSLLAVQLGNEQFF TRBJ2-1 TRBV7-2 NA
CASQPSYGQGVNEQYF TRBJ2-7 TRBV10-2 TRBD1
CASSMWNQPQHF TRBJ1-5 TRBV19 NA
CASSEVLAGTDTQYF TRBJ2-3 TRBV2 TRBD2
CASTPPRGTQYF TRBJ2-3 TRBV28 NA
CSARLADTSYNEQFF TRBJ2-1 TRBV20-1 TRBD2
CASSNGPGLKSSYEQYF TRBJ2-7 TRBV28 NA
CASSLTLAGRNTEAFF TRBJ1-1 TRBV7-8 NA
CASSPGGHGSYEQYF TRBJ2-7 TRBV5-5 NA
CASSPLTVNTEAFF TRBJ1-1 TRBV19 NA
CSARGLDEGLGLYEQYF TRBJ2-7 TRBV20-1 NA
CSVLGGQNEAFF TRBJ1-1 TRBV29-1 NA
CASSLPDRVWPQETQYF TRBJ2-5 TRBV28 TRBD1
CASSLSEGVYEQYF TRBJ2-7 TRBV27 NA
CAISESGRARYEQYF TRBJ2-7 TRBV10-3 NA
CASSSEGQAEDEQFF TRBJ2-1 TRBV9 TRBD1
CASRTSEASNTGELFF TRBJ2-2 TRBV19 NA
CASRDRGLYEQYF TRBJ2-7 TRBV19 TRBD1
CASSLGASGTEQYF TRBJ2-7 TRBV11-2 TRBD2
CASRTSYGYTF TRBJ1-2 TRBV19 NA
CASSLGGTGPFASPLHF TRBJ1-6 TRBV7-2 TRBD1
CSVEDGDGTYEQYF TRBJ2-7 TRBV29-1 NA
CASSVGQGGYEQYF TRBJ2-7 TRBV7-8 TRBD1
CASSHLDGGYNEQFF TRBJ2-1 TRBV4-1 TRBD2
CSARETSGSYNEQFF TRBJ2-1 TRBV20-1 TRBD2
CASSIVLTGTYEQYF TRBJ2-7 TRBV19 NA
CSAEQGGVTAEQFF TRBJ2-1 TRBV29-1 TRBD1
CASSQANLAKNIQYF TRBJ2-4 TRBV14 NA
CASSPSGGITDTQYF TRBJ2-3 TRBV7-3 TRBD2
CASSEAQASGGLHTDTQYF TRBJ2-3 TRBV2 TRBD2
CASTPGWQEYNEQFF TRBJ2-1 TRBV19 NA
CASSGDGGAYRDTQYF TRBJ2-3 TRBV2 TRBD2
CASSIMGLASTDTQYF TRBJ2-3 TRBV19 NA
CASSPVGASSYEQYF TRBJ2-7 TRBV7-2 NA
CSVELGGYEQYF TRBJ2-7 TRBV29-1 NA
CSVGAQETQYF TRBJ2-5 TRBV29-1 NA
CASSSIGLFGYTF TRBJ1-2 TRBV7-3 NA
CASSMGLLLKNTEAFF TRBJ1-1 TRBV19 NA
CASSPTGRENYEQYF TRBJ2-7 TRBV7-3 NA
CAWSITITEAFF TRBJ1-1 TRBV30 NA
CSVGETSAYNEQFF TRBJ2-1 TRBV29-1 TRBD2
CAWSVWAENEKLFF TRBJ1-4 TRBV30 NA
CASRPVGTLFGTDTQYF TRBJ2-3 TRBV28 NA
CASIQGLQETQYF TRBJ2-5 TRBV2 NA
CASSLYRNEKLFF TRBJ1-4 TRBV28 NA
CASSVGEGQGLMNTEAFF TRBJ1-1 TRBV18 TRBD1
CASSEGYSGNTIYF TRBJ1-3 TRBV28 NA
CASSLTTGGAYNEQFF TRBJ2-1 TRBV5-6 TRBD1